This TCR beta chain is drawn from a study of low-dose radiotherapy and immunotherapy resistance in tumors. The wider study: Patients of Cohort 1 had 0.5 Gy fractions every 2 weeks, which summed to 6.5 Gy. Intravenous ipilimumab 1 mg/kg every six weeks was given with nivolumab 240 mg every two weeks. For four cycles from cycle 1 day 1, patients took 300 mg oral aspirin daily.

Time point reported: before trial treatment. TRAV and TRBV primers primed cDNA for both TCRalpha and TCRbeta. The authors amplified TCRs for about 20 PCR cycles with a constant-region primer and a V-primer adapter. TCRdb reanalysed the reads using MiXCR and keeps one entry per CDR3 protein. The profile shows tens of thousands of distinct CDR3 sequences, about 18% of them singletons. V was trimmed by 8 bases and J by 1 base, leaving 14 bases between them. Germline CDR1 is SGHTA and CDR2 is FQGNSA. The CDR3 length is 14 residues. The V call is TRBV7-2, the J call TRBJ1-1, with a tentative D call TRBD1 (6 bases). This material consisted of PBMCs, taken before treatment. This clonotype originated in a male donor with prostate cancer. This CDR3 is CASGKWGANTEAFF. The DNA of the CDR3 is TGTGCCAGCGGGAAGTGGGGGGCGAACACTGAAGCTTTCTTT.